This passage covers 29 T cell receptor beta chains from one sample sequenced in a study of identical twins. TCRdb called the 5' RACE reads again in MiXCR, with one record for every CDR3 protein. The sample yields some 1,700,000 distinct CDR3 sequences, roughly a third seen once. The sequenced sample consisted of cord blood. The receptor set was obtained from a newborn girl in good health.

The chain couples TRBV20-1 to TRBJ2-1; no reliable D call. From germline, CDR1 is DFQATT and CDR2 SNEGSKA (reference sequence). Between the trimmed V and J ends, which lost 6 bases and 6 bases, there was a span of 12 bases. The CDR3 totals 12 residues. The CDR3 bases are TGCAGTGCCCGGAGAACACCCAATGAGCAGTTCTTC. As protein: CSARRTPNEQFF.

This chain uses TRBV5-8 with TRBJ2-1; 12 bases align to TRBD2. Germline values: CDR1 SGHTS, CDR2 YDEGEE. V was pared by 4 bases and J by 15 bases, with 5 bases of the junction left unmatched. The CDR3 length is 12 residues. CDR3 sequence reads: CASSLKLAGGFF. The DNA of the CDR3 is TGTGCCAGCAGCCTAAAACTAGCGGGGGGGTTCTTC.

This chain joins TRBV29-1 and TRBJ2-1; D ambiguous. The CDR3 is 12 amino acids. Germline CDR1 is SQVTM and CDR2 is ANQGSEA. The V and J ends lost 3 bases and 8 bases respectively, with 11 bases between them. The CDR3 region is CSVEEDRDEQFF. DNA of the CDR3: TGCAGCGTTGAGGAAGACCGCGATGAGCAGTTCTTC.

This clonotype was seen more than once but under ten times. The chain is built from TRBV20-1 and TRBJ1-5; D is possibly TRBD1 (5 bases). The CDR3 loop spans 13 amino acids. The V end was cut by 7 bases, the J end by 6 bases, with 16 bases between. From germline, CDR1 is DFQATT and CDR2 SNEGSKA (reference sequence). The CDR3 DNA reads TGCAGTGGAATCAGGGTAATCGGTCAGCCCCAGCATTTT. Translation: CSGIRVIGQPQHF.

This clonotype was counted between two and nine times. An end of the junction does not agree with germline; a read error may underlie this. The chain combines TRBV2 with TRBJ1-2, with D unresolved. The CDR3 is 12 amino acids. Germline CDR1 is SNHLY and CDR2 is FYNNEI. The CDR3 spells CASSDEYGGCTF. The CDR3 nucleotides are TGTGCCAGCAGTGATGAGTACGGTGGCTGCACCTTC.

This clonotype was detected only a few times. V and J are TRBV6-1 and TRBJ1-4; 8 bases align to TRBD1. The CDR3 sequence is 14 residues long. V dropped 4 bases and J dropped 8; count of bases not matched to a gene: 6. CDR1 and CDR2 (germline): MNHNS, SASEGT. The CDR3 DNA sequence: TGTGCCAGCAGTGCGGACAGGGAGAGAGAAAAACTGTTTTTT. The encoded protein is CASSADREREKLFF.

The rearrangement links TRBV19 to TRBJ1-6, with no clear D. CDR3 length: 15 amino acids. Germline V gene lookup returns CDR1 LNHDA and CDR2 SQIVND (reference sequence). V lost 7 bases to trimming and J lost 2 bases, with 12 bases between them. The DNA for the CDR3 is TGTGCCAGTACCACGACCACTGCCTATAATTCACCCCTCCACTTT. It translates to CASTTTTAYNSPLHF.

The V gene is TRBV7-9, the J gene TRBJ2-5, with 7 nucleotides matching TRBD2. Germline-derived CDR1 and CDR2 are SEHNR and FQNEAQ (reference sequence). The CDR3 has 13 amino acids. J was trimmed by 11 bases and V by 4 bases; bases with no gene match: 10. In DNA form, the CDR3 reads TGTGCCAGCAGCTACCCGGACACGCGGGAGCAGTACTTC. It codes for CASSYPDTREQYF. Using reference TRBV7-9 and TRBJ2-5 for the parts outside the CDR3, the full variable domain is DTGVSQNPRHKITKRGQNVTFRCDPISEHNRLYWYRQTLGQGPEFLTYFQNEAQLEKSRLLSDRFSAERPKGSFSTLEIQRTEQGDSAMYLCASSYPDTREQYFGPGTRLLVL.

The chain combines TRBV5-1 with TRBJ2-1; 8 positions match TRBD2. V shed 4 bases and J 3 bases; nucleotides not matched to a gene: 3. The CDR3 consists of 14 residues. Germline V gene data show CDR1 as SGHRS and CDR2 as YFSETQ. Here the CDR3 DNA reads TGCGCCAGCAGCCACGGGACTAGCTACAATGAGCAGTTCTTC. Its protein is CASSHGTSYNEQFF.

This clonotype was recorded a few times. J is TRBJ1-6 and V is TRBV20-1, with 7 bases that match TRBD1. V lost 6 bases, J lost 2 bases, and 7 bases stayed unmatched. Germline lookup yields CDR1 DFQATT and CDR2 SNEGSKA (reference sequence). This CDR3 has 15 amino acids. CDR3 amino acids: CSAIDRATYNSPLHF. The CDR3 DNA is TGCAGTGCCATAGACAGGGCAACCTATAATTCACCCCTCCACTTT.

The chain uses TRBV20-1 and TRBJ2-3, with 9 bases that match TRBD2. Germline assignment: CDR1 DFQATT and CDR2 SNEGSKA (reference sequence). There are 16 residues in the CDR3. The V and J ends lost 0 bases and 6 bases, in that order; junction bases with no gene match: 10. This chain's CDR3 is CSARDLWLAGTDTQYF. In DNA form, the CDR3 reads TGCAGTGCTAGAGATCTTTGGCTAGCGGGAACTGATACGCAGTATTTT.

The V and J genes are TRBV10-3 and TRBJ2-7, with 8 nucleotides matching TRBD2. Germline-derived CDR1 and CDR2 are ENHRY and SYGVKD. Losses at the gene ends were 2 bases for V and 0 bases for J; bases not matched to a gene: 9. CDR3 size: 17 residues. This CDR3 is CAISEPGSAGGSYEQYF. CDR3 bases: TGTGCCATCAGTGAGCCGGGTTCCGCGGGGGGCTCCTACGAGCAGTACTTC.

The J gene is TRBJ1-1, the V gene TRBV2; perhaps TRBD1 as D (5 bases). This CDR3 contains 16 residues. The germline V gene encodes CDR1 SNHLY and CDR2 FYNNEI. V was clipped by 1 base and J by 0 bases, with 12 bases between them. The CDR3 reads CASSEEGRRMNTEAFF. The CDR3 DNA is TGTGCCAGCAGTGAAGAGGGACGGCGCATGAACACTGAAGCTTTCTTT.

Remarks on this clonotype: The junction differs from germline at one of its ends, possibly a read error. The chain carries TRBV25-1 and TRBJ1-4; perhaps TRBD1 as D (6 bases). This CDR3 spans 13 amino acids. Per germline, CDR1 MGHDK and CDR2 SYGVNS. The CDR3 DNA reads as TGTGTCAGCAGTGACAGGTTTTTTGAAAAACTGTTTTTT. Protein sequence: CVSSDRFFEKLFF.

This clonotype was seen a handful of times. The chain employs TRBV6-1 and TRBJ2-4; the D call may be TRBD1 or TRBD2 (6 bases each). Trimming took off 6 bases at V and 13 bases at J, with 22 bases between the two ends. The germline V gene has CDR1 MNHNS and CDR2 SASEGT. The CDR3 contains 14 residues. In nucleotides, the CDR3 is TGTGCCAGCAGACCCTGGGGCCGGGGGCTGGAGCAGTACTTC. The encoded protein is CASRPWGRGLEQYF.

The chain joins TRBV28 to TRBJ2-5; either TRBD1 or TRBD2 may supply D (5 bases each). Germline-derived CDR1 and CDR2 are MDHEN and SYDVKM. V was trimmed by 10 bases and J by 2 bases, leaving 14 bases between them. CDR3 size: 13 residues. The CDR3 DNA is TGTGCCACCGCAGGGAGCTATCAAGAGACCCAGTACTTC. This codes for CATAGSYQETQYF.

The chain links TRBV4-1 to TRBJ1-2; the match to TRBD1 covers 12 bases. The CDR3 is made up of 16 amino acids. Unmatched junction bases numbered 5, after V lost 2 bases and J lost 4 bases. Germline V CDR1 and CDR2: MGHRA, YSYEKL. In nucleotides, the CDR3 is TGCGCCAGCAGCCAAACCGGGACAGGGGGCGTCTATGGCTACACCTTC. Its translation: CASSQTGTGGVYGYTF.

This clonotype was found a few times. CDR3 protein: CAVSSGRARNEQFF. CDR3 bases: TGTGCCGTTTCGAGCGGGAGGGCCCGGAATGAGCAGTTCTTC. The chain employs TRBV2 and TRBJ2-1; 10 bases agree with TRBD2. Germline assignment: CDR1 SNHLY and CDR2 FYNNEI. V trimming: 11 bases; J trimming: 7 bases; junction bases outside the gene matches: 11. This CDR3 region has 14 residues.

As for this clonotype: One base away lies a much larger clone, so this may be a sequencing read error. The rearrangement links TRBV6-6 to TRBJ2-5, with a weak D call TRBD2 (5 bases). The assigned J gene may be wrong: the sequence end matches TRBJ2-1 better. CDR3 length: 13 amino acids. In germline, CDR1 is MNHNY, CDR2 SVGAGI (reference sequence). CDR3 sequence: CASSWRSQETQFF. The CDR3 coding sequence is TGTGCCAGCAGTTGGAGGTCCCAAGAGACCCAGTTCTTC.

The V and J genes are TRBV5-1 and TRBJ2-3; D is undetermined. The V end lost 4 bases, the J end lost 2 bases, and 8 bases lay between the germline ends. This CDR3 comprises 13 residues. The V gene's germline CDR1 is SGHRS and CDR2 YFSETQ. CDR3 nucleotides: TGCGCCAGCAGCGGGCCCTTCACAGATACGCAGTATTTT. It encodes CASSGPFTDTQYF. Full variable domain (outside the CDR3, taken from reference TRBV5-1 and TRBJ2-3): KAGVTQTPRYLIKTRGQQVTLSCSPISGHRSVSWYQQTPGQGLQFLFEYFSETQRNKGNFPGRFSGRQFSNSRSEMNVSTLELGDSALYLCASSGPFTDTQYFGPGTRLTVL.

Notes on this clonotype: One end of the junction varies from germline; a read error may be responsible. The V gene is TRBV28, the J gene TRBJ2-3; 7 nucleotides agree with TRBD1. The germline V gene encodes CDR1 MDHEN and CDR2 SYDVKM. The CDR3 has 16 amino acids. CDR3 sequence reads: CASSLPHRGYTDMQYF. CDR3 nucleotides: TGTGCCAGCAGTTTGCCCCACAGGGGATACACAGATATGCAGTATTTT. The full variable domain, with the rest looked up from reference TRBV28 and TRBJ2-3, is DVKVTQSSRYLVKRTGEKVFLECVQDMDHENMFWYRQDPGLGLRLIYFSYDVKMKEKGDIPEGYSVSREKKERFSLILESASTNQTSMYLCASSLPHRGYTDMQYFGPGTRLTVL.

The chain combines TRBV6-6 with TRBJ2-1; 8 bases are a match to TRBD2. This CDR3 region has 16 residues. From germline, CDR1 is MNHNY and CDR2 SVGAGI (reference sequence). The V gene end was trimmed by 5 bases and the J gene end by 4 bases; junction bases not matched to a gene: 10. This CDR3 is CASSRGGGSHYNEQFF. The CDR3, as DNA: TGTGCCAGCAGTCGAGGCGGGGGGTCGCATTACAATGAGCAGTTCTTC.

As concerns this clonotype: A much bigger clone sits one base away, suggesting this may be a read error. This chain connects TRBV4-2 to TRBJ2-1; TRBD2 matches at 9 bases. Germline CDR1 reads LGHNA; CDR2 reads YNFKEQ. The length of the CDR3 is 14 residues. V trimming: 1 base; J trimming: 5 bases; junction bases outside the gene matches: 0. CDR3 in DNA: TGTGCCAGCAGCCAAGGGACTAGCGACAATGAGCAGTTCTTC. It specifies CASSQGTSDNEQFF.

As DNA, the CDR3 is TGTGCCAGCAGCTCCGGGACAGCCTCTAACTATGGCTACACCTTC. Translated, it gives CASSSGTASNYGYTF. The chain joins TRBV28 to TRBJ1-2; 7 nucleotides match TRBD1. The germline V gene has CDR1 MDHEN and CDR2 SYDVKM. The trim removed 6 bases at V and 0 bases at J, leaving 7 bases unmatched. This CDR3 has 15 amino acids.

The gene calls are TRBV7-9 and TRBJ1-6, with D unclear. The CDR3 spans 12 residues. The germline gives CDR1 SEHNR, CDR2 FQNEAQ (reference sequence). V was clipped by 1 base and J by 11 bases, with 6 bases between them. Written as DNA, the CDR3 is TGTGCCAGCAGCTTAGAGTGGCCACCCCTCCACTTT. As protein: CASSLEWPPLHF.

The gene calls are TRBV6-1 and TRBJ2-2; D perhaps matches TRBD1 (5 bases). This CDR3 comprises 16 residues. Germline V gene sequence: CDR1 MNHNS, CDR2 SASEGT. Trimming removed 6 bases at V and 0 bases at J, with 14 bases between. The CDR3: CASRPTASSNTGELFF. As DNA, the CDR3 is TGTGCCAGCAGGCCGACAGCCTCCTCGAACACCGGGGAGCTGTTTTTT.

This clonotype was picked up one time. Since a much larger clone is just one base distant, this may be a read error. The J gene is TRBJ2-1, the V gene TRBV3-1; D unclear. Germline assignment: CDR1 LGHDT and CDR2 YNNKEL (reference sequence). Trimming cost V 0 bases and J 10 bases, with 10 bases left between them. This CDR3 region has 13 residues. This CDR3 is CASSQERGYEQFF. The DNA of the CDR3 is TGTGCCAGCAGCCAAGAACGCGGTTACGAGCAGTTCTTC.

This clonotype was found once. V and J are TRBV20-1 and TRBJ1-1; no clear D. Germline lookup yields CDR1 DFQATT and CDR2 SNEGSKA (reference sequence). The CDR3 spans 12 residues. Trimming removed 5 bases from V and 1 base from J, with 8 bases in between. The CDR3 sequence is CSALPRNTEAFF. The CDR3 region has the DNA TGCAGTGCTCTTCCCAGGAACACTGAAGCTTTCTTT.

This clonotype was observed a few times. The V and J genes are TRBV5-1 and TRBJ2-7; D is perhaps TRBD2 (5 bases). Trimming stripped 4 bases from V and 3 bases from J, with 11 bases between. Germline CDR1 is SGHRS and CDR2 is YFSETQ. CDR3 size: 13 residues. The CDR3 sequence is CASSVEARYEQYF. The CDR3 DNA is TGCGCCAGCAGCGTGGAGGCGCGCTACGAGCAGTACTTC.